Presented here are 9 T cell receptor beta chains from one specimen sequenced in a study of T cells in women clearing cervical HPV infection. The table came from immunoSEQ multiplex PCR; TCRdb's copy has only in-frame clones and leaves some out. This sample contains 30,000 or so clones. Material for sequencing was blood buffy coat. These receptors were collected from a woman aged 18 to 69 with a cervical HPV16 infection that either progressed to CIN3+ or cleared (not recorded which).

Of note for this clone: The DNA ends 3 residues before the CDR3 does, and the rest of the CDR3 is filled in from the germline J gene. The chain couples TRBV5-1 to TRBJ2-3; D not certain. Deletions cut 2 bases from V and 1 base from J, with 14 bases between. Germline CDR1 is SGHRS and CDR2 is YFSETQ. The CDR3 covers 16 residues. The sequenced CDR3 bases are TGCGCCAGCAGCTTAGAAGGGCTACACGGCACAGATACG. It codes for CASSLEGLHGTDT. The complete CDR3 sequence is CASSLEGLHGTDTQYF.

Turning to this clone: The sequenced fragment ends 3 residues before the CDR3 boundary, so the rest is inferred from the germline J gene. The rearrangement links TRBV5-6 to TRBJ2-7, with 11 bases that match TRBD1. Germline V gene data show CDR1 as SGHDT and CDR2 as YYEEEE. J was trimmed by 6 bases and V by 2 bases; bases with no gene match: 1. The CDR3 has 13 amino acids. The CDR3 reads CASSLGTGGEQYF. CDR3 DNA, as far as it was read: TGTGCCAGCAGCTTAGGGACAGGGGGCGAG.

As concerns this clone: The sequenced fragment ends 3 residues before the CDR3 boundary, so the rest is inferred from the germline J gene. This chain connects TRBV19 to TRBJ2-7; 10 bases agree with TRBD2. V lost 5 bases to trimming and J lost 4 bases; unmatched junction nucleotides: 2. The CDR3 has 13 residues. Per germline, CDR1 LNHDA and CDR2 SQIVND (reference sequence). CDR3 loop: CASSWTSGYEQYF. CDR3 DNA, as far as it was read: TGTGCCAGTAGTTGGACTAGCGGATACGAG.

To note about this clone: The CDR3 is cut off 3 residues early in the read; its end comes from the germline J gene. The chain recombines TRBV5-1 with TRBJ1-2, with D perhaps TRBD1 (5 bases). Trimming shortened V by 0 bases and J by 7 bases, and 16 bases separated the two germline ends. The length of the CDR3 is 15 residues. Germline V gene lookup returns CDR1 SGHRS and CDR2 YFSETQ. Partial CDR3 DNA: TGCGCCAGCAGCTTGGTAGAGGGGCAGGGAGGTGGC. Translating it yields CASSLVEGQGGG. In full, the CDR3 is CASSLVEGQGGGYTF.

The covered CDR3 bases are TGCGCCAGCTCTGGATCGACTAGCGGTAGCACAGATACG. This gives the protein CASSGSTSGSTDT. The complete CDR3 protein is CASSGSTSGSTDTQYF. The chain has TRBV10-1 and TRBJ2-3; 9 nucleotides match TRBD2. The CDR3 end lies 3 residues beyond the end of the read and is filled in from the germline J gene. V was pared by 8 bases and J by 0 bases, with 9 bases of the junction left unmatched. This CDR3 is built from 16 residues. Germline loops: CDR1 WNHNN, CDR2 SYGVQD (reference sequence).

As for this clone: The read terminates 3 residues before the CDR3 end, so the remaining end is supplied by the germline J gene. V is TRBV18 and J is TRBJ1-2, with D tentatively TRBD1 (5 bases). The CDR3 loop spans 15 amino acids. In germline, CDR1 is KGHSH, CDR2 LQKENI. Partial CDR3 DNA: TGTGCCAGCTCACCAGCTAGCGGGGCGACCTACGAC. This gives the protein CASSPASGATYD. The complete CDR3 protein is CASSPASGATYDYTF.

Concerning this clone: The observed sequence ends 3 residues before the CDR3 terminus, with the missing tail filled in from the germline J gene. The chain uses TRBV19 and TRBJ1-5; D is perhaps TRBD1 (5 bases). This CDR3 region has 15 residues. V lost 5 bases and J lost 0, with 11 bases in between. Germline V lookup: CDR1 LNHDA, CDR2 SQIVND (reference sequence). CDR3 bases read: TGTGCCAGTAGTCCCTCTAGGGGTAGCAATCAGCCC. Its translation is CASSPSRGSNQP. The entire CDR3 reads CASSPSRGSNQPQHF.

On this clone itself: The CDR3 goes on 3 residues after the read ends, and that part is filled in from the germline J gene. The genes are TRBV19 and TRBJ2-1, with 10 nucleotides matching TRBD2. CDR1 and CDR2 (germline): LNHDA, SQIVND (reference sequence). The junction had 3 bases not matched to a gene; V was cut back by 7 bases and J by 0 bases. The CDR3 runs to 15 residues. This CDR3 reads CASNSGRASYNEQFF. The sequenced CDR3 bases are TGTGCCAGTAACAGCGGGAGGGCCTCCTACAATGAG.

As regards this clone: The read comes to an end 3 residues before the CDR3 does, leaving the germline J gene to fill in the end. V gene TRBV6-1 combines with J gene TRBJ1-5, with 7 bases identical to TRBD1. Per germline, CDR1 MNHNS and CDR2 SASEGT. Trimming took 3 bases from V and 7 from J; bases not matched to a gene: 3. This CDR3 is 13 amino acids long. Partial CDR3 DNA: TGTGCCAGCAGTGACAGGGGGTTGCAGCCC. Protein sequence: CASSDRGLQP. Given in full, the CDR3 is CASSDRGLQPQHF.